The sequence of this T cell receptor beta chain was determined in a study of blood T cell repertoires in COVID-19. Study information: Sources were T cells, B-cell-depleted T cells, or PBMCs; the material itself was cDNA or gDNA.

V trimming: 8 bases; J trimming: 2 bases; junction bases outside the gene matches: 8. The CDR3 sequence is 13 residues long. CDR1 is GTSNPN and CDR2 is SVGIG in the germline V gene (reference sequence). Under the authors' procedure: Reference gene primers were amplified, and this amplification served to estimate nucleated cell counts. This table comes from immunoSEQ multiplex PCR, and its TCRdb copy is limited to in-frame clones, with some not included. That table supplies the V and J calls and clone size; D and trimming were determined from the DNA. The table includes about 350,000 clones, about nine tenths detected once.

The clonotype was recovered from a young woman who had been exposed to COVID-19. The rearrangement links TRBV30 to TRBJ1-2; 7 bases are shared with TRBD1. Sequencing input: PBMCs or T cells enriched from blood (not recorded which). The CDR3 DNA is TGTGCCCGGGGACAGTCAAACAACTATGGCTACACCTTC. This sequence encodes CARGQSNNYGYTF.